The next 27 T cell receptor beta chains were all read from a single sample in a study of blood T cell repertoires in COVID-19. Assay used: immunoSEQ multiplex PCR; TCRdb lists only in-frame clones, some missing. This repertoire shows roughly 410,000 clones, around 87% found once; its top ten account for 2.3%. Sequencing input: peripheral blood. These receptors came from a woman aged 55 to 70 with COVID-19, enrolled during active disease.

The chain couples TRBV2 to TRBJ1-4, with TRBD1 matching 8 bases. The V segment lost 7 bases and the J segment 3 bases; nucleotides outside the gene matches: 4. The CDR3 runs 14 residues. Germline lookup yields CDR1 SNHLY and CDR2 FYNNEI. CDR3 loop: CASIPGQANEKLFF. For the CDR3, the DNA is TGTGCCAGCATACCGGGACAGGCTAATGAAAAACTGTTTTTT.

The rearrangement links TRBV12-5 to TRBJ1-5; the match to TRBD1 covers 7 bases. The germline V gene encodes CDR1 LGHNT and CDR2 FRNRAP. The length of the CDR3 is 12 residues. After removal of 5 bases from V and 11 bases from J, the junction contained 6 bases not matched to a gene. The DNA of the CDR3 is TGTGCTAGTGGTCCTACAGGGGTAGCCCAGCATTTT. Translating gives CASGPTGVAQHF.

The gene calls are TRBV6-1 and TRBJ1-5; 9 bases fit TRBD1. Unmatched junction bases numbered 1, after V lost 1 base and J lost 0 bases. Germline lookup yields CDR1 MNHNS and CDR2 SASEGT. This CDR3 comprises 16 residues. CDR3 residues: CASSEGTGVSNQPQHF. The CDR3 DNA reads TGTGCCAGCAGTGAAGGGACAGGGGTTAGCAATCAGCCCCAGCATTTT.

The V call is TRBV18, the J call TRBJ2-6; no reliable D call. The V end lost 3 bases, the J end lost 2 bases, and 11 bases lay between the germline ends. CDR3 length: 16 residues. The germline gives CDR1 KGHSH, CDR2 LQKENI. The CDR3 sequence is CASSPLQDPGANVLTF. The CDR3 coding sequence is TGTGCCAGCTCACCGCTGCAGGATCCTGGGGCCAACGTCCTGACTTTC.

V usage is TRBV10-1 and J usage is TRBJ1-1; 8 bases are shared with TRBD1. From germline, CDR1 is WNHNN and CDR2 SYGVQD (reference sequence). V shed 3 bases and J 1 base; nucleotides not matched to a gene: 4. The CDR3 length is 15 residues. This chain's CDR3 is CASSESGQGNTEAFF. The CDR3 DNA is TGCGCCAGCAGTGAATCAGGACAGGGGAACACTGAAGCTTTCTTT.

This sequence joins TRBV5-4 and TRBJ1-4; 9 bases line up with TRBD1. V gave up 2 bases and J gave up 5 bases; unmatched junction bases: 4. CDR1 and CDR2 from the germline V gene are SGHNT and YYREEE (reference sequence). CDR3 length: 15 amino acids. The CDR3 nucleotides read TGTGCCAGCAGCTTTGGACAGGGGAAGAATGAAAAACTGTTTTTT. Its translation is CASSFGQGKNEKLFF.

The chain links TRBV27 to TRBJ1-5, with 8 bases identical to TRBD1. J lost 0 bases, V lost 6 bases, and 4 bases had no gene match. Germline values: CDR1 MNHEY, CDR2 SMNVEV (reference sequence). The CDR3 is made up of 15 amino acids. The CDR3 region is CASRSGQVSNQPQHF. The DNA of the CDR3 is TGTGCCAGCAGGTCGGGACAGGTTAGCAATCAGCCCCAGCATTTT.

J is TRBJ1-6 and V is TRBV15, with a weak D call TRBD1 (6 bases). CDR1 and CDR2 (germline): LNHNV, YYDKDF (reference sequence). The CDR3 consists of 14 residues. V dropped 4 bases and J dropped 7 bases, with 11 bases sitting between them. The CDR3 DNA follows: TGTGCCACCAGCACGACAGGTGTCAATTCACCCCTCCACTTT. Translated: CATSTTGVNSPLHF.

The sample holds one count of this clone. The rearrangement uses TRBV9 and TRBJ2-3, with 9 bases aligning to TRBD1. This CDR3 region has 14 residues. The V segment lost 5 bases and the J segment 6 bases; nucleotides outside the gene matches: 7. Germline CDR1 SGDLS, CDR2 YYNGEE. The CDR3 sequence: CASSEQGARDTQYF. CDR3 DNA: TGTGCCAGCAGTGAACAGGGGGCGCGGGATACGCAGTATTTT.

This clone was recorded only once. The CDR3 DNA is TGTGCCAGTATACAGGGGAACTCCTACGAGCAGTACTTC. It specifies CASIQGNSYEQYF. The chain joins TRBV2 to TRBJ2-7, with TRBD1 matching 7 bases. V lost 9 bases and J lost 0; bases outside the gene matches: 5. The CDR3 is made up of 13 amino acids. Germline lookup yields CDR1 SNHLY and CDR2 FYNNEI.

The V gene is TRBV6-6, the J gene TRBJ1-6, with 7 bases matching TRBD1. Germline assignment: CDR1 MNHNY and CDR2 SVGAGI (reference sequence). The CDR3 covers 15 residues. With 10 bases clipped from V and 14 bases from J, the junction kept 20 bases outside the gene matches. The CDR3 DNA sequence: TGTGCCACGTACCGGGACAGAGAACCCGGTAGGGCCCTCCACTTT. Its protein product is CATYRDREPGRALHF.

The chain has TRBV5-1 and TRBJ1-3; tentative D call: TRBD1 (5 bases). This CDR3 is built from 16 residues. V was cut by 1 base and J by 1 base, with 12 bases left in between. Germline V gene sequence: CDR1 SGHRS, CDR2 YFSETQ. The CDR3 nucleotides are TGCGCCAGCAGCTTGATCTCGGGGGAGTCTGGAAACACCATATATTTT. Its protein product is CASSLISGESGNTIYF.

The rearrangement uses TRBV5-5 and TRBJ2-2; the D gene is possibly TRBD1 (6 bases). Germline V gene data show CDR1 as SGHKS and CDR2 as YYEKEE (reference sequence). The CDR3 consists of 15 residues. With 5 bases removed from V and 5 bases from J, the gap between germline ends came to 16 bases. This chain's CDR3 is CASSPRRGQTGELFF. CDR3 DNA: TGTGCCAGCAGTCCCCGCAGGGGCCAGACCGGGGAGCTGTTTTTT.

The CDR3, as DNA: TGTGCCAGCAGTTTAGCCAGGCTCCCTAACACCGGGGAGCTGTTTTTT. Encoded protein: CASSLARLPNTGELFF. This chain uses TRBV28 with TRBJ2-2; no clear D. This CDR3 region has 16 residues. Germline values: CDR1 MDHEN, CDR2 SYDVKM. V lost 2 bases and J lost 2, with 12 bases in between.

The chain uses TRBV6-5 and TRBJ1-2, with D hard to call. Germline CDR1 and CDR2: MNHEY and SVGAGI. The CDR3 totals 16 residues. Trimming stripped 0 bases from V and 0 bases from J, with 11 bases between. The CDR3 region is CASSYSIGETNYGYTF. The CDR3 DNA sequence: TGTGCCAGCAGTTACTCGATCGGAGAAACTAACTATGGCTACACCTTC.

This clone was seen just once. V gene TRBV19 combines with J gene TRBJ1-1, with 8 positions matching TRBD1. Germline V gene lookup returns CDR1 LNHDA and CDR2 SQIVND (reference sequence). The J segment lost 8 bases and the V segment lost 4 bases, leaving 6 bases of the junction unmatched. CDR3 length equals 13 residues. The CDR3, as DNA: TGTGCCAGTAGTACAGAGGACAGGGCGGAAGCTTTCTTT. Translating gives CASSTEDRAEAFF. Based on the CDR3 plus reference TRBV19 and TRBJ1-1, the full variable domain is DGGITQSPKYLFRKEGQNVTLSCEQNLNHDAMYWYRQDPGQGLRLIYYSQIVNDFQKGDIAEGYSVSREKKESFPLTVTSAQKNPTAFYLCASSTEDRAEAFFGQGTRLTVV.

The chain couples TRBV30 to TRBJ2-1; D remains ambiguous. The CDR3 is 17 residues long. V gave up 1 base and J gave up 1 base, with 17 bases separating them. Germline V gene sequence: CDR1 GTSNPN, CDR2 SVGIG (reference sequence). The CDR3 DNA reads TGTGCCTGGAGTGAACCCATGGCCCCCTTATCCTACAATGAGCAGTTCTTC. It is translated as CAWSEPMAPLSYNEQFF.

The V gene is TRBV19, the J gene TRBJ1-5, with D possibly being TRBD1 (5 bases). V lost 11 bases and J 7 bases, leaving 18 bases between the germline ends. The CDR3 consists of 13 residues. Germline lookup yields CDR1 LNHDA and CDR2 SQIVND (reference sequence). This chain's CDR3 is CAVSRGLGQPQHF. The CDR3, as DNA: TGTGCCGTTAGTCGGGGACTCGGGCAGCCCCAGCATTTT.

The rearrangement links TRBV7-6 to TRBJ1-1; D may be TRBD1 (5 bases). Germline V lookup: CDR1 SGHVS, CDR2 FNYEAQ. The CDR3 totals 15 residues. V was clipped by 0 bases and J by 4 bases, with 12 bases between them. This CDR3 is CASSLAPLGGTEAFF. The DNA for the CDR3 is TGTGCCAGCAGCTTAGCGCCTTTGGGGGGCACTGAAGCTTTCTTT.

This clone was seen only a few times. CDR3 in amino acids: CASNSGWNSPLHF. The CDR3 DNA sequence: TGTGCCAGCAATTCGGGGTGGAATTCACCCCTCCACTTT. This chain joins TRBV2 and TRBJ1-6; D not certain. Germline CDR1 reads SNHLY; CDR2 reads FYNNEI. Trimming shortened V by 7 bases and J by 7 bases, and 11 bases separated the two germline ends. The CDR3 is made up of 13 amino acids.

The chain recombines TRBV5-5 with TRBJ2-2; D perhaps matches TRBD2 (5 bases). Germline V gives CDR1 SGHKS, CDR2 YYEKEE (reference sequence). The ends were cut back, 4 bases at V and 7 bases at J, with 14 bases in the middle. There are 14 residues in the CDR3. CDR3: CASSRLGGSGELFF. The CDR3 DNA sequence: TGTGCCAGCAGCCGGCTTGGAGGTAGCGGGGAGCTGTTTTTT.

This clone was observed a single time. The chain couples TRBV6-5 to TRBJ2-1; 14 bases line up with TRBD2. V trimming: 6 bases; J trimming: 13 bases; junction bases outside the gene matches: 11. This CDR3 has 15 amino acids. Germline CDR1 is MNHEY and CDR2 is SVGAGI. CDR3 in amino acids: CASRLGLAGAAGQFF. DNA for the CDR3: TGTGCCAGCAGGCTGGGACTAGCGGGGGCCGCAGGACAGTTCTTC.

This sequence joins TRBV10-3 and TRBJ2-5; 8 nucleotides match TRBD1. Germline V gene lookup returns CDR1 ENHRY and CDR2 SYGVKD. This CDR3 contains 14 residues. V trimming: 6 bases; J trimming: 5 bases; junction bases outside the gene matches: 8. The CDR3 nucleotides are TGTGCCATCAGCGCGGGACAGGTAGTGGAGACCCAGTACTTC. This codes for CAISAGQVVETQYF.

The DNA for the CDR3 is TGTGCCAGCAGCCCTCGGGGTACTAATGAAAAACTGTTTTTT. Its protein is CASSPRGTNEKLFF. The chain is built from TRBV11-1 and TRBJ1-4; D not certain. Germline loops: CDR1 SGHAT, CDR2 FQDESV (reference sequence). V lost 5 bases and J lost 2, with 9 bases in between. There are 14 residues in the CDR3. Supplemented by reference TRBV11-1 and TRBJ1-4, the full variable domain reads EAEVAQSPRYKITEKSQAVAFWCDPISGHATLYWYRQILGQGPELLVQFQDESVVDDSQLPKDRFSAERLKGVDSTLKIQPAELGDSAMYLCASSPRGTNEKLFFGSGTQLSVL.

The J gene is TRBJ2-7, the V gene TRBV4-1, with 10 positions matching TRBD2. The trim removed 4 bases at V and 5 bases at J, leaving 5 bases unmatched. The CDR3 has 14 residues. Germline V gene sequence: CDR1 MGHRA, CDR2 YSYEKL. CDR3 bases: TGCGCCAGCAGCCTGAGGACTAGCGGCCACGAGCAGTACTTC. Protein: CASSLRTSGHEQYF.

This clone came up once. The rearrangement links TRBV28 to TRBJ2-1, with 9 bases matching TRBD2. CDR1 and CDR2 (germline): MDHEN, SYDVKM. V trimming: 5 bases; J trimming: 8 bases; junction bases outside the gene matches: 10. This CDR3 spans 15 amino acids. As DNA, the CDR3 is TGTGCCAGCAGTCCCGGGACTAGCAAGAGGTATGAGCAGTTCTTC. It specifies CASSPGTSKRYEQFF.

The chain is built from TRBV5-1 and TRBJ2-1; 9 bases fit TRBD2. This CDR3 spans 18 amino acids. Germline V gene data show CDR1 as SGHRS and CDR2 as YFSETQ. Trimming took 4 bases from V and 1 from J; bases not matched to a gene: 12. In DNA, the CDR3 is TGCGCCAGCAGCATGAGACTCCCTAGCGGGGTGTCCTACAATGAGCAGTTCTTC. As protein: CASSMRLPSGVSYNEQFF. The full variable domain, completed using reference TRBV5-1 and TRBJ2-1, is KAGVTQTPRYLIKTRGQQVTLSCSPISGHRSVSWYQQTPGQGLQFLFEYFSETQRNKGNFPGRFSGRQFSNSRSEMNVSTLELGDSALYLCASSMRLPSGVSYNEQFFGPGTRLTVL.